The clone carrying this T cell receptor beta chain was detected a few times. What it binds is not known. cDNA synthesis used the whole RNA isolate, giving expressed TCRB sequences. The method was immunoSEQ multiplex PCR; TCRdb's version includes in-frame clones alone and lacks a portion of them. The sample includes around 160,000 clones, around 8% of them seen just once. The CDR3 contains 16 residues. Germline CDR1 reads SGHNT; CDR2 reads YYREEE (reference sequence). Trimming removed 3 bases from V and 9 bases from J; junction bases left unmatched: 6. The sample belongs to a study of beta chain features in type 1 diabetes. Findings and caveats of the study: More deletions and fewer insertions at VDJ junctions were found in patients with type 1 diabetes. The study found moderately but significantly shorter TCRB CDR3s in all four CD4+ subsets of Type 1 diabetes patients.

The sequencing input was central memory CD4+ T cells from blood. V usage is TRBV5-4 and J usage is TRBJ2-1; TRBD2 matches 16 bases. This clonotype originated in a woman between 18 and 29 years old with type 1 diabetes. The CDR3 coding sequence is TGTGCCAGCAGCTCCGGGACTAGCGGGGGGGCCTCTGAGCAGTTCTTC. Its protein product is CASSSGTSGGASEQFF.